This TCR beta chain is drawn from a study of blood T cell repertoires in COVID-19. About the research overall: The cDNA or gDNA used as material had been derived from T cells, B-cell-depleted T cells, or PBMCs.

From germline, CDR1 is MNHNS and CDR2 SASEGT. This CDR3 has 16 amino acids. Trimming removed 0 bases at V and 7 bases at J, with 18 bases between. Some clones are missing from TCRdb's copy, which holds only in-frame ones; the method was immunoSEQ multiplex PCR. The profile shows around 220,000 clones, 65% to 90% of them singletons. Sequenced material: peripheral blood. The chain uses TRBV6-1 and TRBJ1-2; the D is unclear. This clonotype was sampled from a man between 45 and 60 years old with acute or convalescent COVID-19. The CDR3 loop is CASSEARRGNLGGYTF. CDR3 nucleotides: TGTGCCAGCAGTGAAGCCAGGCGGGGAAACTTGGGTGGCTACACCTTC.